The source of this T cell receptor beta chain is a study of blood T cell repertoires in COVID-19. Looking at the study overall: Samples of COVID-19 (acute and convalescent) were obtained from the United States, Italy and Spain.

Those who participated ranged in age from 18 to 89 years and resided in approximately 26 US areas. Categorization into cohorts depended on clinical history that participants reported. Per the original methods: The assay estimated nucleated cells by amplifying reference gene primers. Profiled with immunoSEQ multiplex PCR; TCRdb holds only in-frame clones, not every one. V, J and clone size are taken as reported in that table, and D and trimming were inferred from the DNA itself. Of over 350,000 clones in the sample, 85% to 90% were seen once. The CDR3 sequence is 15 residues long. Germline CDR1 is MNHEY and CDR2 is SVGAGI. Trimming took off 2 bases at V and 4 bases at J, with 14 bases between the two ends.

The specimen was PBMCs or T cells enriched from blood (not recorded which). This receptor was obtained from a woman aged 25-40 years with acute COVID-19. The chain links TRBV6-5 to TRBJ1-1; D might be TRBD1 (5 bases). The CDR3 DNA sequence: TGTGCCAGCAGTTACGCAGGGTCGGGTAGCACTGAAGCTTTCTTT. The encoded protein is CASSYAGSGSTEAFF.